This T cell receptor (beta chain) stems from a study of T cells in Graves' hyperthyroidism and ophthalmopathy. This clonotype has at least ten counts. No ophthalmopathy progression within 18 months constituted stable Graves' hyperthyroidism. The hyperthyroidism patients had all been newly diagnosed, and their disease duration was under 2 months. Their ages ranged from 18 to 65 years. The V and J ends lost 1 base and 5 bases respectively, with 15 bases between them. This CDR3 has 15 residues. Germline CDR1 GTSNPN, CDR2 SVGIG (reference sequence). Amplified TCR beta CDR3 regions came from RNA transcripts. When the TCR CDR3 underwent first-round RT-PCR, the HTBI primer set was used. TCRdb itself ran the multiplex PCR reads through MiXCR, one entry per CDR3 protein. The sample contains about 420,000 distinct CDR3 sequences, roughly 15% of which appear only once.

The sequencing input was blood. This clonotype was obtained from a woman aged 18 to 35 with Graves' hyperthyroidism. The chain couples TRBV30 to TRBJ2-1; a possible D gene is TRBD2 (5 bases). The CDR3 protein is CAWSGPRENHNEQFF. CDR3 DNA: TGTGCCTGGAGTGGTCCACGGGAAAACCACAATGAGCAGTTCTTC.